A single sample gave rise to the 2 T cell receptor beta chains below, sequenced in a study of blood T cell repertoires in COVID-19. Data came from immunoSEQ multiplex PCR; TCRdb stores just in-frame clones and leaves some out. The data contain 72,000 or so clones, around nine tenths of them seen just once; the ten biggest clones take up under 15%. The sample consisted of peripheral blood. The receptors were gathered from a woman aged 60-75 years with acute or convalescent COVID-19.

The chain is built from TRBV6-6 and TRBJ2-5, with D maybe TRBD1 (6 bases). V lost 8 bases, J lost 5 bases, and 12 bases lay in between. The CDR3 is 12 residues long. Germline values: CDR1 MNHNY, CDR2 SVGAGI (reference sequence). CDR3 residues: CASENRGETQYF. Here the CDR3 DNA reads TGTGCCAGCGAAAATAGGGGGGAGACCCAGTACTTC.

The chain couples TRBV5-6 to TRBJ2-1, with D possibly TRBD2 on 7 matching bases. Trimming removed 1 base at V and 0 bases at J, with 14 bases between. The CDR3 is 17 amino acids. In germline, CDR1 is SGHDT, CDR2 YYEEEE. The CDR3 DNA reads TGTGCCAGCAGCTTGTCCGGGGGGCCCAGCTCCTACAATGAGCAGTTCTTC. Protein sequence: CASSLSGGPSSYNEQFF.